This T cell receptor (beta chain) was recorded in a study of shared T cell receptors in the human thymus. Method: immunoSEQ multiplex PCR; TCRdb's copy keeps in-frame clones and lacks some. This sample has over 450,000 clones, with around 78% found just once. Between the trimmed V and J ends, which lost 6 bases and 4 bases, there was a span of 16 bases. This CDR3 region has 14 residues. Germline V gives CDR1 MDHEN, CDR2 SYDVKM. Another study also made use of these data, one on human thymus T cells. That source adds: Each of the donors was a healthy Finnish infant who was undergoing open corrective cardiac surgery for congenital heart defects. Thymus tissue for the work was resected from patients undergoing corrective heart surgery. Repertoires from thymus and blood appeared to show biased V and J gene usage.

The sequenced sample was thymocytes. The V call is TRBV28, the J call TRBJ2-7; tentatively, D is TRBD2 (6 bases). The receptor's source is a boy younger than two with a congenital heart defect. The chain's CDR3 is CASSMTAGGYEQYF. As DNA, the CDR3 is TGTGCCAGCAGCATGACCGCCGGAGGGTACGAGCAGTACTTC.